Shown below are 8 T cell receptor beta chains from a single sample sequenced in a study of blood T cell repertoires in COVID-19. Here immunoSEQ multiplex PCR was the method, and the copy in TCRdb shows in-frame clones only, minus some. The profile shows some 180,000 clones, 75% to 90% of them singletons. Sequencing was done on a sample of peripheral blood. These receptor sequences come from a woman aged 55-69 years with acute or convalescent COVID-19.

The gene calls are TRBV4-1 and TRBJ2-1; 8 bases are a match to TRBD1. V gave up 6 bases and J gave up 15 bases; unmatched junction bases: 10. Germline CDR1 reads MGHRA; CDR2 reads YSYEKL. The CDR3 extends over 12 amino acids. The CDR3 spells CASSPQGEKVFF. The CDR3 bases are TGCGCCAGCAGTCCACAGGGGGAAAAGGTGTTCTTC.

The chain joins TRBV11-1 to TRBJ2-1, with TRBD2 matching over 11 bases. The CDR3 covers 15 residues. The germline CDR1 and CDR2 sequences are SGHAT and FQDESV (reference sequence). Trimming removed 6 bases from V and 3 bases from J; junction bases left unmatched: 4. DNA for the CDR3: TGTGCCAGCAGGTCCGGGACTAGCGGCTACAATGAGCAGTTCTTC. As protein: CASRSGTSGYNEQFF.

This clone was picked up a small number of times. V is TRBV7-5 and J is TRBJ1-5. TRBV7-5 is deemed a pseudogene. This CDR3 has 15 amino acids. The DNA of the CDR3 is TGTGCCAGAAGCTTAGATACGGGGTCGGGGCAGCCCCAGCATTTT. It is translated as CARSLDTGSGQPQHF.

This clone was detected once. V and J are TRBV28 and TRBJ1-2, with D unresolved. The CDR3 has 18 residues. The germline gives CDR1 MDHEN, CDR2 SYDVKM. Between the trimmed V and J ends, which lost 5 bases and 1 base, there was a span of 23 bases. The CDR3 DNA reads as TGTGCCAGCAGTACCCTCCTATTCCGAGGTACCATTAACTATGGCTACACCTTC. This codes for CASSTLLFRGTINYGYTF.

This chain links TRBV6-5 with TRBJ1-1, with D unclear. V lost 2 bases and J 5 bases, leaving 9 bases between the germline ends. The CDR3 sequence is 13 residues long. Per the germline V gene, CDR1 is MNHEY and CDR2 is SVGAGI. The CDR3 nucleotides are TGTGCCAGCAGTTACGCGGGTGTGACTGAAGCTTTCTTT. Protein product: CASSYAGVTEAFF.

V usage is TRBV19 and J usage is TRBJ1-5, with 7 bases identical to TRBD1. Trimming at V came to 6 bases and at J to 6 bases, leaving 8 bases not matched to a gene. Per the germline V gene, CDR1 is LNHDA and CDR2 is SQIVND (reference sequence). This CDR3 region has 14 residues. CDR3 DNA: TGTGCCAGTAGGGTATCCAGGGGGGTTCAGCCCCAGCATTTT. Protein: CASRVSRGVQPQHF.

The chain carries TRBV28 and TRBJ2-7, with 11 bases fitting TRBD1. CDR3 length: 15 amino acids. CDR1 MDHEN and CDR2 SYDVKM come from the germline V gene. The V segment lost 6 bases and the J segment 1 base; nucleotides outside the gene matches: 5. The CDR3 DNA reads TGTGCCAGCAGCTCCGGGGACAGGGGGTCCTACGAGCAGTACTTC. The encoded protein is CASSSGDRGSYEQYF.

The chain uses TRBV7-9 and TRBJ2-5; D gene uncertain. Germline loops: CDR1 SEHNR, CDR2 FQNEAQ (reference sequence). This CDR3 spans 13 amino acids. Trimming cost V 2 bases and J 5 bases, with 9 bases left between them. The CDR3 here is CASSLWAEETQYF. The CDR3 DNA is TGTGCCAGCAGCTTATGGGCAGAGGAGACCCAGTACTTC.